This is a list of T cell receptor beta chains from one sample in a study of Graves' ophthalmopathy and Graves' hyperthyroidism. TCRdb re-called the multiplex PCR reads with MiXCR, one entry per CDR3 protein. The data hold 340,000 or so distinct CDR3 sequences, with 17% observed a single time. The sequencing sample was made of peripheral blood. These receptors all stem from an adult man with Graves' ophthalmopathy. The CDR3 runs from the conserved cysteine through the conserved F or W. D genes are given only for firm matches. Expanded clones get a size class; other rows say once, few or many, or leave the size out.

>TRBJ2-7|TRBD1|TRBV6-6|many
CASSSTQGATYEQYF
TGTGCCAGCAGTTCAACGCAGGGGGCGACATACGAGCAGTACTTC
>TRBJ2-7|TRBD2|TRBV2|many
CASSEGGTSGRYEQYF
TGTGCCAGCAGTGAAGGAGGGACTAGCGGGAGGTACGAGCAGTACTTC
>TRBJ2-7|NA|TRBV4-1|many
CASSQELSGLGYEQYF
TGCGCCAGCAGCCAAGAATTGTCAGGGTTAGGCTACGAGCAGTACTTC
>TRBJ1-1|NA|TRBV5-5|NA
CASSLYNGFEAFF
TGTGCCAGCAGCTTGTATAACGGATTTGAAGCTTTCTTT
>TRBJ1-1|TRBD1|TRBV7-6|NA
CASSLGTGGVRANGDTEAFF
TGTGCCAGCAGCTTAGGGACAGGGGGCGTAAGAGCAAACGGGGACACTGAAGCTTTCTTT
>TRBJ2-7|TRBD1|TRBV24-1|many
CATSGTGPDSYEQYF
TGTGCCACCAGTGGGACAGGGCCGGATTCCTACGAGCAGTACTTC
>TRBJ2-5|TRBD2|TRBV24-1|NA
CATSEQRTSGRETQYF
TGTGCCACCAGTGAACAGAGGACTAGCGGGAGGGAGACCCAGTACTTC
>TRBJ1-1|NA|TRBV20-1|many
CSASSPDRSRVFMNTEAFF
TGCAGTGCTAGTTCGCCCGACAGGAGCCGCGTATTCATGAACACTGAAGCTTTCTTT
>TRBJ2-7|TRBD1|TRBV5-1|many
CASSPSGQGFDEQYF
TGCGCCAGCAGCCCGTCGGGACAGGGTTTTGACGAGCAGTACTTC
>TRBJ1-5|TRBD1|TRBV5-1|many
CASSPDRGHQPQHF
TGCGCCAGCAGCCCGGACAGGGGCCATCAGCCCCAGCATTTT
>TRBJ1-1|TRBD1|TRBV20-1|many
CSAGAGGTNTEAFF
TGCAGTGCGGGGGCAGGGGGAACGAACACTGAAGCTTTCTTT
>TRBJ2-7|NA|TRBV7-9|many
CASCREGPSYEQYF
TGTGCCAGCTGCCGTGAGGGACCCTCGTACGAGCAGTACTTC
>TRBJ1-1|NA|TRBV20-1|many
CSVPTLSAAFF
TGCAGTGTCCCGACCTTATCTGCGGCTTTCTTT
>TRBJ2-2|NA|TRBV7-3|many
CASSPGLYTGEPFF
TGTGCCAGCAGCCCGGGACTTTACACCGGGGAGCCGTTTTTT
>TRBJ1-2|TRBD1|TRBV6-1|many
CASSEAWDRGYYGYTF
TGTGCCAGCAGTGAAGCTTGGGACAGGGGCTACTATGGCTACACCTTC
>TRBJ2-4|NA|TRBV2|many
CASSETSKNIQYF
TGTGCCAGCAGTGAAACATCCAAAAACATTCAGTACTTC
>TRBJ2-7|TRBD1|TRBV3-1|many
CASSGNRDRAYEQYF
TGTGCCAGCAGCGGCAACCGGGACAGGGCCTACGAGCAGTACTTC